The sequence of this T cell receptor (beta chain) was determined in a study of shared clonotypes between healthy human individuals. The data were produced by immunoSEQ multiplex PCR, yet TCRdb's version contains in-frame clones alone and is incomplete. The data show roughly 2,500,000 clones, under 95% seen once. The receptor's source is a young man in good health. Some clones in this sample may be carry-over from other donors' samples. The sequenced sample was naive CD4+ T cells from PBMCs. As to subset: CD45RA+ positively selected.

CDR3 loop: CASSLQGAVEQFF. CDR3 coding DNA: TGTGCCAGCAGCCTACAGGGGGCGGTTGAGCAGTTCTTC. V usage is TRBV7-9 and J usage is TRBJ2-1, with TRBD1 matching over 9 bases. The CDR3 covers 13 residues. From germline, CDR1 is SEHNR and CDR2 FQNEAQ (reference sequence). Trimming cost V 5 bases and J 9 bases; bases outside gene matches: 5.